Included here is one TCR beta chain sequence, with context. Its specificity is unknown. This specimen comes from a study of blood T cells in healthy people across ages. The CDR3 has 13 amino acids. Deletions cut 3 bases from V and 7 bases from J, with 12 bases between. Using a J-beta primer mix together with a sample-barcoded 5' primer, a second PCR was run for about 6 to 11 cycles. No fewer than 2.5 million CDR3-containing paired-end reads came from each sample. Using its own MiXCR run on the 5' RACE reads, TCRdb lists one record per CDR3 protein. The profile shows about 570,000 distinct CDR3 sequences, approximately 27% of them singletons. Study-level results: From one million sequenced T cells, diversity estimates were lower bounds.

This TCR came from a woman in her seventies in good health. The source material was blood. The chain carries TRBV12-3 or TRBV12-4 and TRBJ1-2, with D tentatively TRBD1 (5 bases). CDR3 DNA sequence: TGTGCCAGCAGTTTTAGGGACTTTGGTGGCTACACCTTC. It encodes CASSFRDFGGYTF.